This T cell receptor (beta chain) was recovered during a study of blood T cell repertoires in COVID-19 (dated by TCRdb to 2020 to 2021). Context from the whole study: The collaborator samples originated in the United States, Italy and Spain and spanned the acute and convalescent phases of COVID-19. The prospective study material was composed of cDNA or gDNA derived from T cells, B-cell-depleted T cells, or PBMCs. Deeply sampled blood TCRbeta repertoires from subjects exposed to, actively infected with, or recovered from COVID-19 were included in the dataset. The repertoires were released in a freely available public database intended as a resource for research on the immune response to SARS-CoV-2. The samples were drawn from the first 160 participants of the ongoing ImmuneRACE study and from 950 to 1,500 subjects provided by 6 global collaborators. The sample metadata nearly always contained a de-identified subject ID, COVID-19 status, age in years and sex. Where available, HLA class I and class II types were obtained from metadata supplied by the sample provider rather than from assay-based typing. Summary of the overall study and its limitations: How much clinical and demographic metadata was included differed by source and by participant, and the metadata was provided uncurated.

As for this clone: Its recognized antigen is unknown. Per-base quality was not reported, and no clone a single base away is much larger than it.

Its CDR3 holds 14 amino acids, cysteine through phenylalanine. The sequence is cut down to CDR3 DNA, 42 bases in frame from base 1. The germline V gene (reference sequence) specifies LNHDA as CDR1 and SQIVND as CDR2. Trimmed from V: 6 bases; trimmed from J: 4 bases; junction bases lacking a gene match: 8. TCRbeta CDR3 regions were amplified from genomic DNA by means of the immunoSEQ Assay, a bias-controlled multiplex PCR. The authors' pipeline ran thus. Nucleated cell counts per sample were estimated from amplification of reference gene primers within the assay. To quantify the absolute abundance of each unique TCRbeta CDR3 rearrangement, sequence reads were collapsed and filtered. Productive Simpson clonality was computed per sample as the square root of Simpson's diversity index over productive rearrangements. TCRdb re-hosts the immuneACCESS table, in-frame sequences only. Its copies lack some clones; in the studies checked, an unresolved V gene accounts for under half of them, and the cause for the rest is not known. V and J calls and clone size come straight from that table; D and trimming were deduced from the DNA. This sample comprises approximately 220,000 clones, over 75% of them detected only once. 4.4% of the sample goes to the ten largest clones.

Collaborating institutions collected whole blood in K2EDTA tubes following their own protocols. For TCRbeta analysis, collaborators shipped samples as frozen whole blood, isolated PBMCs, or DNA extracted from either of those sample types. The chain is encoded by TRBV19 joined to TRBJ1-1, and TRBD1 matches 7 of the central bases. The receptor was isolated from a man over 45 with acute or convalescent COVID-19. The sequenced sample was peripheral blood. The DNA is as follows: TGTGCCAGTAGGTTGACAGGGCTAGGCACTGAAGCTTTCTTT. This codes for CASRLTGLGTEAFF. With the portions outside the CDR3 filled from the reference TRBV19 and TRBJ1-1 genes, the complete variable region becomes DGGITQSPKYLFRKEGQNVTLSCEQNLNHDAMYWYRQDPGQGLRLIYYSQIVNDFQKGDIAEGYSVSREKKESFPLTVTSAQKNPTAFYLCASRLTGLGTEAFFGQGTRLTVV.